The source of this T cell receptor (beta chain) is a study of prognosis after radiotherapy for stage I lung cancer. Notes on this clonotype: A junction end diverges from the germline sequence, so it may reflect a read error.

Two-round multiplex PCR amplified TCR beta CDR3 from genomic DNA. The authors ran first-round PCR with primers specific to each TRBV and TRBJ gene. Via MiXCR, TCRdb re-called the multiplex PCR reads, giving one row per CDR3 protein. Seen here are about 17,000 distinct CDR3 sequences, roughly 40% observed once, and the top ten hold around 42%. The CDR3 has 14 residues. This chain connects TRBV12-3 or TRBV12-4 to TRBJ2-7; TRBD1 matches 8 bases. The material sequenced was PBMCs, taken before or after stereotactic body radiation therapy (not recorded which). This receptor was taken from a donor of 50 years or more with non-small cell lung cancer. The CDR3 nucleotides are TGTGCCAGCAGTTTATCAGGGGGCTCCAACGAGCAGTACTTC. Protein: CASSLSGGSNEQYF.